Detailed here is one T cell receptor (beta chain). The antigen is undetermined. From germline, CDR1 is SGHTA and CDR2 FQGNSA. The length of the CDR3 is 12 residues. V was shortened by 3 bases and J by 3 bases, with 6 bases between the two germline ends. The data stem from a study of cytomegalovirus exposure and HLA in healthy donors. Findings and limits, study-wide: In a later analysis, specific HLA alleles were associated with 16,000 or so TCR beta sequences at a 0.05 false discovery rate. Analyzed later, most CMV-associated TCR beta chains appeared HLA-restricted.

Primers for the PCR totalled 60 Vbeta and 13 Jbeta. The protocol was immunoSEQ multiplex PCR, while the TCRdb copy is restricted to in-frame clones and leaves out a portion. Of 120,000 to 150,000 clones listed, around 57% are singletons. The clonotype originates from a male donor in good health and CMV-seronegative. The sequencing input was PBMCs. The J gene is TRBJ2-7, the V gene TRBV7-2; unclear D gene. The CDR3 is CASSFVRYEQYF. The CDR3 bases are TGTGCCAGCAGCTTTGTCCGCTACGAGCAGTACTTC.